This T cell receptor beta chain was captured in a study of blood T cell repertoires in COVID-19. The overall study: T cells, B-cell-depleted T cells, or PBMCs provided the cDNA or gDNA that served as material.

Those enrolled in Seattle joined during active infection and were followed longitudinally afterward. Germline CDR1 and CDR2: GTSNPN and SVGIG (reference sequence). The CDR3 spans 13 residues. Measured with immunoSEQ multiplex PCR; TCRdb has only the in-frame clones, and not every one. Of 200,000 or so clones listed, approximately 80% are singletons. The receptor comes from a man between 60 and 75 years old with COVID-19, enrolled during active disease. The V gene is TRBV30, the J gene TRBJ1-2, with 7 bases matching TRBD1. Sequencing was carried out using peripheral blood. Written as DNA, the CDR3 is TGTGCTGTGACAGGGTGGGGAGACTATGGCTACACCTTC. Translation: CAVTGWGDYGYTF. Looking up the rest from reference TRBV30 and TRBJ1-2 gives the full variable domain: SQTIHQWPATLVQPVGSPLSLECTVEGTSNPNLYWYRQAAGRGLQLLFYSVGIGQISSEVPQNLSASRPQDRQFILSSKKLLLSDSGFYLCAVTGWGDYGYTFGSGTRLTVV.